These T cell receptor beta chains were read from a single sample in a study of T-cell memory formation after mild COVID-19. TCRdb ran MiXCR on the 5' RACE reads and lists one entry per CDR3 protein. Here the sample spans about 190,000 distinct CDR3 sequences, about 16% being singletons. The specimen sequenced was PBMCs or a T cell subset sorted from them (not recorded which). The receptors stem from an adult woman who had mild COVID-19 (a few samples of this study predate the infection). Cell type and time point are not known. Both conserved end residues are part of each CDR3. Not every row has a clone size; where given, it reads once, few, many or a size class.

CDR3,size,V,J
CASRKEGIEAFF,few,TRBV2,TRBJ1-1
CASSTGGGYEQYF,many,TRBV6-1,TRBJ2-7
CASSPTDTGSWQDEQFF,few,TRBV3-1,TRBJ2-1
CATSNGGGAGTSTDTQYF,many,TRBV24-1,TRBJ2-3
CASSDRNTEAFF,.,TRBV7-9,TRBJ1-1
CSARGQLTTEAFF,once,TRBV20-1,TRBJ1-1
CASSDLGGGNTEAFF,.,TRBV25-1,TRBJ1-1
CASSWDYKDTQYF,.,TRBV6-6,TRBJ2-3
CASSQGARSYSTDTQYF,many,TRBV4-3,TRBJ2-3
CASSLAGPRRETQYF,.,TRBV6-5,TRBJ2-5
CASSLGTGTGELFF,few,TRBV7-8,TRBJ2-2
CSARKGTDTQYF,many,TRBV20-1,TRBJ2-3
CASSKRPVLTF,.,TRBV12-3/TRBV12-4,TRBJ2-6
CASSQDPGLAKNIQYF,few,TRBV4-3,TRBJ2-4
CASSVTSGGAFETQYF,few,TRBV9,TRBJ2-5
CSASPRDIYNEQFF,.,TRBV20-1,TRBJ2-1
CASKVRGTNQPQHF,few,TRBV6-6,TRBJ1-5
CASSLAQPGGAGANVLTF,.,TRBV7-6,TRBJ2-6
CASSIWDFLAHSYNSPLHF,few,TRBV19,TRBJ1-6
CSAKGFRGYTF,few,TRBV20-1,TRBJ1-2
CARTSSWGTDTQYF,.,TRBV6-1,TRBJ2-3
CASSPWGSGLANEQFF,.,TRBV7-2,TRBJ2-1
CVSGKGPGGYGYTF,.,TRBV6-2/TRBV6-3,TRBJ1-2
CASKKGAPSGANVLTF,.,TRBV27,TRBJ2-6
CASTQQGEAFF,few,TRBV3-1,TRBJ1-1
CASSQGTSGRGELFF,few,TRBV4-3,TRBJ2-2
CASSLQNGGTQYF,few,TRBV7-3,TRBJ2-3
CSAAKPSGGNEQFF,.,TRBV20-1,TRBJ2-1
CASSWDGSNQPQHF,.,TRBV12-3/TRBV12-4,TRBJ1-5
CASSSRDREKLFF,few,TRBV5-1,TRBJ1-4
CASSQDSTTYEQYF,.,TRBV3-1,TRBJ2-7
CATSLSGRAGGSYNEQFF,.,TRBV24-1,TRBJ2-1
CASSQGGGPYNEQFF,few,TRBV7-9,TRBJ2-1
CASSLATSGSKYEQYF,few,TRBV5-5,TRBJ2-7
CASSPDNSPLHF,.,TRBV4-2,TRBJ1-6
CASSRLGDGSYNEQFF,few,TRBV5-1,TRBJ2-1
CASSVDSGTYEQYF,.,TRBV9,TRBJ2-7
CASSPPGQTYEQYF,.,TRBV5-1,TRBJ2-7
CASSSGRGGYTF,.,TRBV12-3/TRBV12-4,TRBJ1-2
CATRLSGLARDEQFF,few,TRBV4-1,TRBJ2-1
CASSLVAASGNTIYF,.,TRBV5-6,TRBJ1-3
CASSRSPVLGEKLFF,many,TRBV12-3/TRBV12-4,TRBJ1-4
CASSFQGALAEAFF,.,TRBV7-3,TRBJ1-1
CASQNRGGASGTEAFF,many,TRBV2,TRBJ1-1
CASSWGPGGHGGKNIQYF,few,TRBV5-1,TRBJ2-4
CSARDQERINEQFF,few,TRBV20-1,TRBJ2-1
CASSEALGGLQSSYEQYF,.,TRBV6-1,TRBJ2-7
CASSFGTGGSNQPQHF,.,TRBV27,TRBJ1-5
CASSQDLARGETQYF,.,TRBV3-1,TRBJ2-5
CASSQPGASGGAIYNEQFF,many,TRBV23-1,TRBJ2-1
CSAVGVAGGGNEQFF,few,TRBV20-1,TRBJ2-1
CASTRTSGTDNEQFF,few,TRBV7-8,TRBJ2-1
CASSYSFGRDEQFF,few,TRBV6-6,TRBJ2-1
CASSSTVETQYF,.,TRBV11-2,TRBJ2-5
CASSQDLFSPYEQYF,.,TRBV4-1,TRBJ2-7